A selection of T cell receptor beta chains follows, all from one sample in a study of control samples from healthy donors and cancer patients. Profiling relied on immunoSEQ multiplex PCR, and the TCRdb table lists in-frame clones only, not all of them. The table includes around 180,000 clones, around nine tenths detected once. The sample consisted of blood. The source of these receptors is a woman aged 25 to 39 in good health. The CDR3 runs from the conserved cysteine through the conserved F or W. Each record gives: J gene, clone size, V gene, D gene, CDR3 DNA, CDR3 protein. A D gene is named only where the DNA matches it firmly. The size entry is marked missing in some rows and otherwise reads once, few, many or a size class.

j_gene: TRBJ1-5; abundance: .; v_gene: TRBV20-1; d_gene: .; CDR3nt: TGCAGTGCTAGATTCGATCAGCCCCAGCATTTT; CDR3aa: CSARFDQPQHF
j_gene: TRBJ1-5; abundance: .; v_gene: TRBV30; d_gene: .; CDR3nt: TGTGCCTGGAGTGTGAATAATCAGCCCCAGCATTTT; CDR3aa: CAWSVNNQPQHF
j_gene: TRBJ2-7; abundance: .; v_gene: TRBV5-1; d_gene: TRBD2; CDR3nt: TGCGCCAGCAGCGTACGACTAGCGGGAGAGGGCTACGAGCAGTACTTC; CDR3aa: CASSVRLAGEGYEQYF
j_gene: TRBJ2-1; abundance: .; v_gene: TRBV19; d_gene: .; CDR3nt: TGTGCCACCCAAATACAGGGATTCTACAATGAGCAGTTCTTC; CDR3aa: CATQIQGFYNEQFF
j_gene: TRBJ2-2; abundance: .; v_gene: TRBV9; d_gene: .; CDR3nt: TGTGCCAGCAGCGTACGAGGGAGTAACACCGGGGAGCTGTTTTTT; CDR3aa: CASSVRGSNTGELFF
j_gene: TRBJ1-4; abundance: .; v_gene: TRBV2; d_gene: TRBD1; CDR3nt: TGTGCCAGCAGACCGGGACAGGGTAGAGTAAAACTGTTTTTT; CDR3aa: CASRPGQGRVKLFF
j_gene: TRBJ2-3; abundance: .; v_gene: TRBV7-2; d_gene: TRBD2; CDR3nt: TGTGCCAGCAGCACTAGCGTCACAGATACGCAGTATTTT; CDR3aa: CASSTSVTDTQYF
j_gene: TRBJ2-7; abundance: few; v_gene: TRBV5-4; d_gene: TRBD2; CDR3nt: TGTGCCAGCAGCCAGACTAGCGGGAGGGTTAACGAGCAGTACTTC; CDR3aa: CASSQTSGRVNEQYF
j_gene: TRBJ1-2; abundance: .; v_gene: TRBV6-6; d_gene: TRBD1; CDR3nt: TGTGCCAGCAGTCCGGGACAGGGAAGGACGAATGGCTACACCTTC; CDR3aa: CASSPGQGRTNGYTF
j_gene: TRBJ2-5; abundance: few; v_gene: TRBV7-8; d_gene: TRBD1; CDR3nt: TGTGCCAGCAGCTTTACTCGATTCGGACAGGCAAAAGAGACCCAGTACTTC; CDR3aa: CASSFTRFGQAKETQYF
j_gene: TRBJ1-2; abundance: .; v_gene: TRBV6-5; d_gene: TRBD1; CDR3nt: TGTGCCAGCAGTTCCACTCCGGGACAGGGGCAAGGAGGCTACACCTTC; CDR3aa: CASSSTPGQGQGGYTF
j_gene: TRBJ1-1; abundance: .; v_gene: TRBV27; d_gene: .; CDR3nt: TGTGCCAGCGGTCGTACGGGCGGGACCACTGAAGCTTTCTTT; CDR3aa: CASGRTGGTTEAFF
j_gene: TRBJ2-1; abundance: .; v_gene: TRBV5-1; d_gene: .; CDR3nt: TGCGCCAGCAGCTTGGGGTCCCAGGGTTTCCGCTCCTACAATGAGCAGTTCTTC; CDR3aa: CASSLGSQGFRSYNEQFF
j_gene: TRBJ2-2; abundance: .; v_gene: TRBV11-2; d_gene: .; CDR3nt: TGTGCCAGCAGCTTAGTGGGCAGGAACACCGGGGAGCTGTTTTTT; CDR3aa: CASSLVGRNTGELFF
j_gene: TRBJ2-1; abundance: .; v_gene: TRBV12-5; d_gene: TRBD2; CDR3nt: TGTGCTAGTGGTTTGGTACGGACTAGCGGGGACAACAATGAGCAGTTCTTC; CDR3aa: CASGLVRTSGDNNEQFF
j_gene: TRBJ2-1; abundance: .; v_gene: TRBV16; d_gene: TRBD2; CDR3nt: TGTGCCAGCAGCCAATCGCGGCTAGCGGGCTGGGAGTTCTTC; CDR3aa: CASSQSRLAGWEFF
j_gene: TRBJ2-6; abundance: once; v_gene: TRBV30; d_gene: TRBD1; CDR3nt: TGTGCCTGGAGTCCCCACAGGGGTGGGGCCAACGTCCTGACTTTC; CDR3aa: CAWSPHRGGANVLTF
j_gene: TRBJ2-2; abundance: once; v_gene: TRBV5-1; d_gene: .; CDR3nt: TGCGCCAGCAGCTTAAACACCTTGTTCACCGGGGAGCTGTTTTTT; CDR3aa: CASSLNTLFTGELFF
j_gene: TRBJ1-2; abundance: once; v_gene: TRBV27; d_gene: .; CDR3nt: TGTGCCAGCAGTTTGGACGGGGGCTATGGCTACACCTTC; CDR3aa: CASSLDGGYGYTF
j_gene: TRBJ2-6; abundance: .; v_gene: TRBV11-2; d_gene: TRBD2; CDR3nt: TGTGCCAGCAGCCTCACTAGCGGGGAGGGGGCCAACGTCCTGACTTTC; CDR3aa: CASSLTSGEGANVLTF
j_gene: TRBJ1-2; abundance: .; v_gene: TRBV30; d_gene: .; CDR3nt: TGTGCCTGGAACCAGTATCGGAGCTATGGCTACACCTTC; CDR3aa: CAWNQYRSYGYTF
j_gene: TRBJ1-3; abundance: .; v_gene: TRBV27; d_gene: TRBD1; CDR3nt: TGTGCCAGCGCAGACAGGGCCTTCGGATACACCATATATTTT; CDR3aa: CASADRAFGYTIYF
j_gene: TRBJ2-1; abundance: .; v_gene: TRBV5-4; d_gene: .; CDR3nt: TGTGCCAGCAGCTTGGGGGAAGGCGAGCAGTTCTTC; CDR3aa: CASSLGEGEQFF
j_gene: TRBJ2-7; abundance: .; v_gene: TRBV13; d_gene: .; CDR3nt: TGTGCCAGCAGCTCAACACTAGGGCACGAGCAGTACTTC; CDR3aa: CASSSTLGHEQYF
j_gene: TRBJ1-1; abundance: .; v_gene: TRBV14; d_gene: .; CDR3nt: TGTGCCAGCAGCCAAGGGGGCAGGCTCGGCGCTTTCTTT; CDR3aa: CASSQGGRLGAFF
j_gene: TRBJ1-1; abundance: .; v_gene: TRBV10-3; d_gene: .; CDR3nt: TGTGCCGCTAAAGAGGGGGCTGAAGCTTTCTTT; CDR3aa: CAAKEGAEAFF
j_gene: TRBJ1-5; abundance: few; v_gene: TRBV2; d_gene: .; CDR3nt: TGTGCCAGCGGGTTGGGGAAGCCCCAGCATTTT; CDR3aa: CASGLGKPQHF
j_gene: TRBJ1-1; abundance: .; v_gene: TRBV19; d_gene: .; CDR3nt: TGTGCCAGTAGTTTGCAGCGGGGTGAAGCTTTCTTT; CDR3aa: CASSLQRGEAFF
j_gene: TRBJ2-3; abundance: .; v_gene: TRBV28; d_gene: TRBD1; CDR3nt: TGTGCCAGCAGTTTTTACGGGACAGAGCTCACAGATACGCAGTATTTT; CDR3aa: CASSFYGTELTDTQYF
j_gene: TRBJ2-3; abundance: .; v_gene: TRBV11-2; d_gene: .; CDR3nt: TGTGCCAGCAGCTTATATTTAGATACGCAGTATTTT; CDR3aa: CASSLYLDTQYF
j_gene: TRBJ1-4; abundance: .; v_gene: TRBV5-1; d_gene: TRBD1; CDR3nt: TGCGCCAGCAGCTTGGAGGCAGGGGGTGATAATGAAAAACTGTTTTTT; CDR3aa: CASSLEAGGDNEKLFF
j_gene: TRBJ2-1; abundance: .; v_gene: TRBV7-7; d_gene: TRBD2; CDR3nt: TGTGCTAGCAGCTCCCTAGCGGGAGCTAAGTATGAGCAGTTCTTC; CDR3aa: CASSSLAGAKYEQFF
j_gene: TRBJ2-3; abundance: .; v_gene: TRBV6-5; d_gene: TRBD2; CDR3nt: TGTGCCAGCAAGACGGGAGGGACAGATACGCAGTATTTT; CDR3aa: CASKTGGTDTQYF
j_gene: TRBJ1-3; abundance: .; v_gene: TRBV18; d_gene: TRBD1; CDR3nt: TGTGCCAGCTCACCAAACAGGGGAGACTCTGGAAACACCATATATTTT; CDR3aa: CASSPNRGDSGNTIYF
j_gene: TRBJ2-7; abundance: .; v_gene: TRBV6-6; d_gene: TRBD1; CDR3nt: TGTGCCAGCACCAACGGACAGGGGACCTCCTACGAGCAGTACTTC; CDR3aa: CASTNGQGTSYEQYF